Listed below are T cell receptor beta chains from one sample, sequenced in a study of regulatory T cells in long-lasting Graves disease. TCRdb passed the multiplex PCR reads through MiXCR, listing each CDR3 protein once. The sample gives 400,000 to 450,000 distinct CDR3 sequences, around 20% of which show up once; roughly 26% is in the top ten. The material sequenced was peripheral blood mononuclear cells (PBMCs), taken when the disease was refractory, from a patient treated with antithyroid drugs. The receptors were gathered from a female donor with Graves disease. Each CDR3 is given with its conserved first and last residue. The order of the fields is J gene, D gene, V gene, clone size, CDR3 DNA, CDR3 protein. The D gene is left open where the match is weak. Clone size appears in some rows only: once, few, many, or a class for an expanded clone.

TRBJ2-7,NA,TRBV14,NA,TGTGCCAGCAGCCAAGTTTCCGGGCACGAGCAGTACTTC,CASSQVSGHEQYF
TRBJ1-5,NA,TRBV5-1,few,TGCGCCAGTCGGGAAGGGGACAATCAGCCCCAGCATTTT,CASREGDNQPQHF
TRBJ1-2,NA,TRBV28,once,TGTGCCAGCAGGACCGCTTCGTATGGCTACACCTTC,CASRTASYGYTF
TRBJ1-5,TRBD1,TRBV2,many,TGTGCCAGCAGACAAGGACAGGGGATGGGCAATCAGCCCCAGCATTTT,CASRQGQGMGNQPQHF
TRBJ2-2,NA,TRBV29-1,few,TGCAGCGTTGGCAAGGGCACGAACACCGGGGAGCTGTTTTTT,CSVGKGTNTGELFF
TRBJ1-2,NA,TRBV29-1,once,TGCAGCGACAGGGACGCTAACTATGGCTACACCTTC,CSDRDANYGYTF
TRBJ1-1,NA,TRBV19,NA,TGTGCCAGTATCCCTACGGGGGGGGAGAAGGGCACTGAAGCTTTCTTT,CASIPTGGEKGTEAFF
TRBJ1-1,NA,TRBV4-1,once,TGCGCCAGCAGCCAGGAGAAGGGAACCCTAATGAACACTGAAGCTTTCTTT,CASSQEKGTLMNTEAFF
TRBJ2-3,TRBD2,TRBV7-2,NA,TGTGCCAGCAGCCACGGACTAGCGGGACGCTCAGCAGATACGCAGTATTTT,CASSHGLAGRSADTQYF
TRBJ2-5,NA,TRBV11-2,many,TGTGCCAGCAGCTTCCTCCGAGGGGTCAAAGAGACCCAGTACTTC,CASSFLRGVKETQYF
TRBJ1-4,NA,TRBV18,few,TGTGCCAGCTCACCCGCCCCACGGGCAGGGAGGAGTGAAAAACTGTTTTTT,CASSPAPRAGRSEKLFF
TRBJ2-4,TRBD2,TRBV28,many,TGTGCCAGCAGTGGTAGCGGGAGGGATCAGTACTTC,CASSGSGRDQYF
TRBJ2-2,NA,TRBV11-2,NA,TGTGCCAGCAGCTTAGTCCAGGCGAACACCGGGGAGCTGTTTTTT,CASSLVQANTGELFF
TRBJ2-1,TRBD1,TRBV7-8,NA,TGTGCCAGCAGCTTAATAGCAGGGGGCAATGAGCAGTTCTTC,CASSLIAGGNEQFF
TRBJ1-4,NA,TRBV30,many,TGTGCCTGGACACGGGACGTCGTGAAAAAACTGTTTTTT,CAWTRDVVKKLFF
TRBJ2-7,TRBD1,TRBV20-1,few,TGCAGTGCTATGGACAGGGTAGGGTACGAGCAGTACTTC,CSAMDRVGYEQYF
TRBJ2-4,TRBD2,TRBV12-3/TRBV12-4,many,TGTGCCAGCAGTTTAGCGTCTGGCGGGAGTGCCAAAAACATTCAGTACTTC,CASSLASGGSAKNIQYF